The 2 T cell receptor beta chains below all came from one sample that was sequenced in a study of T cell responses to AZD1222 COVID-19 vaccine. The protocol was immunoSEQ multiplex PCR, while the TCRdb copy is restricted to in-frame clones and leaves out a portion. Among 100,000 to 150,000 clones listed, more than 75% were seen once. Material: peripheral blood, obtained on day 0 of AZD1222 vaccination. All receptors derive from an adult in good health.

V gene TRBV30 combines with J gene TRBJ1-4; D might be TRBD1 (5 bases). The CDR3 runs to 13 residues. From germline, CDR1 is GTSNPN and CDR2 SVGIG (reference sequence). V lost 8 bases and J lost 7, with 17 bases in between. In DNA, the CDR3 is TGTGCCAACCCGGCGCCCGACAGTGAAAAACTGTTTTTT. It encodes CANPAPDSEKLFF.

The rearrangement joins TRBV7-2 to TRBJ1-3; TRBD1 matches at 8 bases. CDR1 and CDR2 from the germline V gene are SGHTA and FQGNSA. J was trimmed by 3 bases and V by 4 bases; bases with no gene match: 8. The CDR3 spans 16 residues. The CDR3 coding sequence is TGTGCCAGCAGCTCAGAGACAGGGGTCCGTGGAAACACCATATATTTT. Encoded protein: CASSSETGVRGNTIYF.